The 22 T cell receptor beta chains reported below all come from one sample, sequenced in a study of metastatic and nonmetastatic thyroid tumors. TCRdb reprocessed the PCR reads using MiXCR. This sample yields about 48,000 clones, of which approximately 20% are seen a single time; about 4% belongs to the top ten. Thyroid surgery had not been preceded by any treatment in any patient. Sequencing was carried out using blood. The receptors originated from a male donor with papillary thyroid cancer or a benign thyroid nodule (not recorded which). Some clones in this sample may be carry-over from other donors' samples.

V gene TRBV5-1 combines with J gene TRBJ1-1; 10 bases align to TRBD1. The CDR3 length is 16 residues. Trimming took 4 bases from V and 7 from J; bases not matched to a gene: 13. CDR1 is SGHRS and CDR2 is YFSETQ in the germline V gene. The CDR3 loop reads CASSARETGGGDEAFF. DNA of the CDR3: TGCGCCAGCAGCGCCCGGGAGACAGGGGGCGGGGATGAAGCTTTCTTT.

This clone has a handful of counts. The chain combines TRBV20-1 with TRBJ2-1, with 10 bases aligning to TRBD2. The germline CDR1 and CDR2 sequences are DFQATT and SNEGSKA (reference sequence). The J segment lost 4 bases and the V segment lost 6 bases, leaving 9 bases of the junction unmatched. The CDR3 has 15 residues. CDR3 amino acids: CSAEKAGGPYNEQFF. CDR3 bases: TGCAGTGCAGAAAAAGCGGGGGGGCCTTACAATGAGCAGTTCTTC.

This clone has ten or more counts. The chain employs TRBV7-9 and TRBJ1-5, with 7 nucleotides matching TRBD1. V lost 1 base, J lost 5 bases, and 2 bases stayed unmatched. Germline CDR1 reads SEHNR; CDR2 reads FQNEAQ (reference sequence). The CDR3 is 14 amino acids. CDR3 DNA: TGTGCCAGCAGCTTAGGACAGGGAGATCAGCCCCAGCATTTT. Amino acid sequence: CASSLGQGDQPQHF.

In this sample, this clone turned up a few times. This rearrangement joins TRBV28 to TRBJ2-7, with 11 bases aligning to TRBD2. J gave up 5 bases and V 6 bases, and 18 bases lay outside the gene matches. Germline CDR1 reads MDHEN; CDR2 reads SYDVKM. The CDR3 totals 18 residues. In nucleotides, the CDR3 is TGTGCCAGCAGCCGACAAGACAGTAGGACTAGCGGGCGCCACGAGCAGTACTTC. Residues: CASSRQDSRTSGRHEQYF.

This clone was recorded a few times. The chain uses TRBV10-2 and TRBJ2-5; D gene unclear. CDR1 and CDR2 (germline): WSHSY, SAAADI. V was pared by 6 bases and J by 5 bases, with 22 bases between. CDR3 length: 16 amino acids. The CDR3 spells CASSRPEWGMRETQYF. For the CDR3, the DNA is TGCGCCAGCAGCAGACCCGAGTGGGGAATGCGGGAGACCCAGTACTTC.

At least ten counts were recorded for this clone. The gene calls are TRBV5-8 and TRBJ2-3; tentatively, D is TRBD2 (5 bases). This CDR3 spans 15 amino acids. From germline, CDR1 is SGHTS and CDR2 YDEGEE. V lost 1 base and J 2 bases, leaving 11 bases between the germline ends. In DNA form, the CDR3 reads TGTGCCAGCAGCTTGAGAGGGCACAACACAGATACGCAGTATTTT. It yields the protein CASSLRGHNTDTQYF.

In this sample, this clone turned up many times. The V and J genes are TRBV4-1 and TRBJ1-3; D is possibly TRBD1 (5 bases). The germline V gene has CDR1 MGHRA and CDR2 YSYEKL. CDR3 length: 16 residues. V gave up 4 bases and J gave up 0 bases, with 13 bases separating them. CDR3 sequence: CASSLRIRDSGNTIYF. In nucleotides, the CDR3 is TGCGCCAGCAGCCTAAGGATCAGGGACTCTGGAAACACCATATATTTT.

This clone was detected many times. This sample includes further DNA sequences coding for the same CDR3. The genes are TRBV12-5 and TRBJ1-4; possible D gene TRBD1, 6 bases. From germline, CDR1 is LGHNT and CDR2 FRNRAP. The CDR3 has 13 amino acids. The ends were cut back, 4 bases at V and 5 bases at J, with 8 bases in the middle. CDR3 residues: CASGSGQNEKLFF. CDR3 in DNA: TGTGCTAGTGGTTCTGGACAGAATGAAAAACTGTTTTTT.

The rearrangement uses TRBV30 and TRBJ1-6; D remains unclear. The CDR3 has 14 amino acids. V shed 2 bases and J shed 5 bases, with 10 bases lying between them. Germline V gives CDR1 GTSNPN, CDR2 SVGIG (reference sequence). The CDR3 loop reads CAWSNSPHNSPLHF. CDR3 DNA sequence: TGTGCCTGGAGTAACAGTCCCCATAATTCACCCCTCCACTTT.

The chain couples TRBV6-2 or TRBV6-3 to TRBJ2-7; D tentatively fits TRBD1 or TRBD2 (5 bases each). CDR3 length: 18 residues. The germline gives CDR1 MNHEY, CDR2 SVGEGT. Trimming cost V 3 bases and J 2 bases, with 23 bases left between them. DNA for the CDR3: TGTGCCAGCAGTTATTCTGCTGGTGGGGGACGCCACCCCTACGAGCAGTACTTC. Translating gives CASSYSAGGGRHPYEQYF.

This clone was recorded at least ten times. The genes are TRBV18 and TRBJ1-3; D gene uncertain. Germline CDR1 is KGHSH and CDR2 is LQKENI. The CDR3 length is 16 residues. V was clipped by 3 bases and J by 2 bases, with 14 bases between them. CDR3 in amino acids: CASSPSTPNAGNTIYF. The DNA for the CDR3 is TGTGCCAGCTCACCCTCGACACCGAACGCTGGAAACACCATATATTTT.

This clone was seen repeatedly, ten times or more. This sequence joins TRBV5-1 and TRBJ2-1; perhaps TRBD1 as D (6 bases). The V end was cut by 3 bases, the J end by 0 bases, with 10 bases between. The CDR3 is made up of 15 amino acids. The V gene's germline CDR1 is SGHRS and CDR2 YFSETQ. The CDR3 region has the DNA TGCGCCAGCAGCTCTCGACAGGCCTCCTACAATGAGCAGTTCTTC. Its protein is CASSSRQASYNEQFF.

This clone was recorded at least ten times. A much larger clone differs by one base, so this may be a read error. The same CDR3 is also encoded by other DNA sequences in this sample. The chain links TRBV3-1 to TRBJ1-2; D may be TRBD1 (5 bases). This CDR3 is built from 14 residues. Looked up from germline, CDR1 is LGHDT and CDR2 is YNNKEL (reference sequence). Trimming removed 6 bases at V and 5 bases at J, with 16 bases between. The CDR3 sequence is CASSLHRSGYGYTF. CDR3 DNA sequence: TGTGCCAGCAGTCTACACAGGTCGGGGTATGGCTACACCTTC.

The chain combines TRBV6-5 with TRBJ2-1; no definite D call. Trimming cost V 2 bases and J 3 bases, with 8 bases left between them. This CDR3 contains 14 residues. The germline V gene has CDR1 MNHEY and CDR2 SVGAGI. In DNA, the CDR3 is TGTGCCAGCAGTTACGGAAGAAGCTACAATGAGCAGTTCTTC. As protein: CASSYGRSYNEQFF.

This clone was picked up many times. The chain uses TRBV11-2 and TRBJ2-1; 7 bases map to TRBD1. The J segment lost 4 bases and the V segment lost 5 bases, leaving 2 bases of the junction unmatched. The CDR3 length is 13 residues. CDR1 is SGHAT, CDR2 FQNNGV, per germline. The CDR3: CASSQGVYNEQFF. CDR3 nucleotides: TGTGCCAGCAGCCAGGGGGTTTACAATGAGCAGTTCTTC.

This clone has just a few counts. The J gene is TRBJ2-5, the V gene TRBV7-9; no reliable D call. This CDR3 has 12 amino acids. Per the germline V gene, CDR1 is SEHNR and CDR2 is FQNEAQ (reference sequence). V was cut by 0 bases and J by 1 base, with 0 bases left in between. The DNA of the CDR3 is TGTGCCAGCAGCTTAGCCCAAGAGACCCAGTACTTC. Its translation: CASSLAQETQYF. The whole variable domain, remainder taken from reference TRBV7-9 and TRBJ2-5, is DTGVSQNPRHKITKRGQNVTFRCDPISEHNRLYWYRQTLGQGPEFLTYFQNEAQLEKSRLLSDRFSAERPKGSFSTLEIQRTEQGDSAMYLCASSLAQETQYFGPGTRLLVL.

This chain joins TRBV30 and TRBJ1-1; TRBD1 aligns across 7 bases. J lost 1 base, V lost 4 bases, and 3 bases had no gene match. Germline V gene data show CDR1 as GTSNPN and CDR2 as SVGIG (reference sequence). The CDR3 length is 13 residues. CDR3 amino acids: CAWKPGGNTEAFF. The DNA for the CDR3 is TGTGCCTGGAAACCAGGGGGGAACACTGAAGCTTTCTTT.

This clone occurred many times. In DNA form, the CDR3 reads TGTGCCAGTTATTCCGGGACAGGGCGTCAGTCGACCTACGAGCAGTACTTC. Its protein product is CASYSGTGRQSTYEQYF. The genes are TRBV19 and TRBJ2-7, with 9 nucleotides matching TRBD1. Germline V gene sequence: CDR1 LNHDA, CDR2 SQIVND (reference sequence). The CDR3 contains 17 residues. The V gene end was trimmed by 8 bases and the J gene end by 2 bases; junction bases not matched to a gene: 16.

This clone came up a few times. The chain couples TRBV6-4 to TRBJ2-7, with D possibly TRBD2 on 5 matching bases. Deletions cut 3 bases from V and 2 bases from J, with 14 bases between. CDR3 length equals 15 residues. Germline lookup yields CDR1 MRHNA and CDR2 SNTAGT. The CDR3, as DNA: TGTGCCAGCAGTGAATTCGAGGACTTCCCCTACGAGCAGTACTTC. It specifies CASSEFEDFPYEQYF.

The chain combines TRBV3-1 with TRBJ2-7; no firm D call. CDR1 LGHDT and CDR2 YNNKEL come from the germline V gene (reference sequence). V lost 0 bases and J lost 4, with 7 bases in between. The CDR3 is 13 amino acids. DNA of the CDR3: TGTGCCAGCAGCCAAGATTTAGGTTACGAGCAGTACTTC. Its protein is CASSQDLGYEQYF.

This rearrangement joins TRBV6-1 to TRBJ2-1; perhaps TRBD2 as D (7 bases). Trimming pared 9 bases from V and 1 base from J, leaving 16 bases between. From germline, CDR1 is MNHNS and CDR2 SASEGT. There are 15 residues in the CDR3. This CDR3 reads CASSRGAGSYNEQFF. Written as DNA, the CDR3 is TGTGCCAGTTCCCGGGGGGCGGGGTCCTACAATGAGCAGTTCTTC.

This chain connects TRBV20-1 to TRBJ1-2; possibly TRBD1 for D (5 bases). The germline V gene encodes CDR1 DFQATT and CDR2 SNEGSKA (reference sequence). V shed 3 bases and J shed 9 bases, with 14 bases lying between them. The CDR3 has 12 amino acids. CDR3 loop: CSASGQGFSYTF. DNA for the CDR3: TGCAGTGCTAGTGGGCAGGGATTCAGCTACACCTTC.